In its sample, the clone carrying this T cell receptor (beta chain) was seen once. This entry belongs to a study of cytomegalovirus exposure and HLA in healthy donors. The PCR contained 60 Vbeta and 13 Jbeta primers. Data came from immunoSEQ multiplex PCR; TCRdb stores just in-frame clones and leaves some out. Of about 170,000 clones in the sample, around 73% were seen once. Germline assignment: CDR1 SGHNT and CDR2 YYREEE (reference sequence). V lost 3 bases, J lost 3 bases, and 12 bases stayed unmatched. CDR3 length: 16 residues. The receptor was isolated from a woman younger than 35 in good health and CMV-seropositive. This chain uses TRBV5-4 with TRBJ2-7, with 7 bases identical to TRBD1. The sequenced material came from PBMCs. CDR3 bases: TGTGCCAGCAGCTCCTCGACAGGGAGTGTAAGCTACGAGCAGTACTTC. It is translated as CASSSSTGSVSYEQYF.